This TCR delta chain was identified in a study of Vδ1+ human thymocytes. The germline CDR1 and CDR2 sequences are TSWWSYY and QGS. The ends lost 4 bases at V and 0 bases at J; junction bases unmatched: 34. The CDR3 is 26 amino acids. Study observations and caveats: Thymic TRG and TRD repertoires appeared highly polyclonal. Despite high sort purity, roughly 20% of thymic T cell receptor delta sequences were Vdelta2.

This clone has a handful of counts. The antigen is unknown. Within the sample, other DNA sequences also encode this same CDR3. Extracted RNA was reverse transcribed into cDNA. The CDR3 regions were amplified by multiplex PCR from V-gene primers to a constant-region primer. TCRdb reapplied CATT to the multiplex PCR reads. Of more than 50,000 delta-chain clones in the sample, about 15% were seen once. This receptor was obtained from a boy younger than two who had congenital heart surgery. The chain recombines TRDV1 with TRDJ1; 11 positions agree with TRDD3. Sequenced: Vdelta1+ gamma-delta thymocytes from the thymus. Indicated subset: FACS-sorted CD3+ TCRalphabeta- TCRVdelta1+ TCRVdelta2- thymocytes. The CDR3 sequence: CALGANSPLCWGILPCVSPHTDKLIF. The CDR3 DNA sequence: TGTGCTCTTGGGGCCAACTCCCCCCTCTGCTGGGGGATACTCCCTTGCGTCTCCCCTCACACCGATAAACTCATCTTT.